This entry is about one TCR beta chain. No antigen is known for it. This specimen comes from a study of T cell responses to AZD1222 COVID-19 vaccine. The study, taken as a whole, reports: When two AZD1222 doses had been given, Spike-specific TCR breadth and depth rose. The peak T cell response came first, and repertoires were sampled only after it. The study reported that nearly half of spike-specific TCRs target unmutated variant regions.

CDR1 and CDR2 (germline): SGDLS, YYNGEE. The length of the CDR3 is 15 residues. Trimming pared 0 bases from V and 8 bases from J, leaving 12 bases between. The assay was immunoSEQ multiplex PCR, and TCRdb's table has in-frame clones only and misses some. The sample shows around 200,000 clones, 80% to 95% of them seen only once. Specimen: peripheral blood, collected 28 days after the second dose of the MenACWY control vaccine. The chain uses TRBV9 and TRBJ1-6, with no clear D. The TCR sequence derives from an adult who received the MenACWY meningococcal vaccine as a control. The CDR3 is CASSVEPGRDSPLHF. For the CDR3, the DNA is TGTGCCAGCAGCGTAGAGCCGGGGAGGGATTCACCCCTCCACTTT.